The 13 T cell receptor beta chains reported below all come from one sample, sequenced in a study of blood T cell repertoires in COVID-19. Generated by immunoSEQ multiplex PCR, the TCRdb table keeps only in-frame clones and is missing some. The data contain 130,000 or so clones, approximately 88% of them seen just once; the ten biggest clones take up about 18%. The sample was peripheral blood. The origin of the receptors is a woman of 80 years or more with acute or convalescent COVID-19.

The rearrangement links TRBV15 to TRBJ2-7; 7 bases match TRBD2. Germline V CDR1 and CDR2: LNHNV, YYDKDF (reference sequence). The CDR3 totals 14 residues. V was pared by 5 bases and J by 4 bases, with 8 bases of the junction left unmatched. The CDR3 reads CATSDRGEGYEQYF. In DNA, the CDR3 is TGTGCCACCAGCGACCGAGGGGAGGGTTACGAGCAGTACTTC.

The chain uses TRBV19 and TRBJ2-1; TRBD1 agrees at 7 bases. Trimming removed 6 bases from V and 4 bases from J; junction bases left unmatched: 6. This CDR3 comprises 14 residues. Germline CDR1 and CDR2: LNHDA and SQIVND (reference sequence). The CDR3 sequence is CASSNRDRYNEQFF. CDR3 bases: TGTGCCAGTAGCAACCGGGACAGATACAATGAGCAGTTCTTC.

This clone came up a few times. For the CDR3, the DNA is TGTGCCAGCAGCTTAGGGCAGGGCCTCAATGGGAACACTGAAGCTTTCTTT. This gives the protein CASSLGQGLNGNTEAFF. The genes are TRBV7-9 and TRBJ1-1; a possible D gene is TRBD1 (5 bases). Germline lookup yields CDR1 SEHNR and CDR2 FQNEAQ (reference sequence). This CDR3 has 17 residues. The V end was cut by 1 base, the J end by 1 base, with 16 bases between.

The rearrangement joins TRBV2 to TRBJ1-3; TRBD1 agrees at 7 bases. The CDR3 runs to 15 residues. The V gene end was trimmed by 5 bases and the J gene end by 0 bases; junction bases not matched to a gene: 4. The germline V gene has CDR1 SNHLY and CDR2 FYNNEI. The CDR3 coding sequence is TGTGCCAGCAGTTCACAGGGGCCCTCTGGAAACACCATATATTTT. Translation gives CASSSQGPSGNTIYF.

This chain uses TRBV5-6 with TRBJ1-4; D not resolved. Trimming cost V 4 bases and J 0 bases, with 4 bases left between them. This CDR3 is built from 13 residues. Per the germline V gene, CDR1 is SGHDT and CDR2 is YYEEEE. The CDR3 is CASSLTTNEKLFF. The CDR3 nucleotides read TGTGCCAGCAGCCTTACAACTAATGAAAAACTGTTTTTT. The variable domain in full, completed from reference TRBV5-6 and TRBJ1-4, reads DAGVTQSPTHLIKTRGQQVTLRCSPKSGHDTVSWYQQALGQGPQFIFQYYEEEERQRGNFPDRFSGHQFPNYSSELNVNALLLGDSALYLCASSLTTNEKLFFGSGTQLSVL.

The V gene is TRBV7-9, the J gene TRBJ1-4; tentative D call: TRBD1 (6 bases). The CDR3 contains 15 residues. Germline V gives CDR1 SEHNR, CDR2 FQNEAQ (reference sequence). V was trimmed by 6 bases and J by 8 bases, leaving 19 bases between them. Written as DNA, the CDR3 is TGTGCCAGCAGTCTAGCGGGGGGCGGAAAAGAAAAACTGTTTTTT. It yields the protein CASSLAGGGKEKLFF.

V is TRBV7-2 and J is TRBJ2-1; no clear D gene. Germline CDR1 is SGHTA and CDR2 is FQGNSA. The length of the CDR3 is 15 residues. Trimming stripped 1 base from V and 8 bases from J, with 15 bases between. CDR3 protein: CASSLDRVGSYEQFF. The DNA for the CDR3 is TGTGCCAGCAGCTTAGATCGGGTCGGGTCGTATGAGCAGTTCTTC.

The chain joins TRBV19 to TRBJ2-7, with TRBD1 matching over 7 bases. V trimming: 1 base; J trimming: 6 bases; junction bases outside the gene matches: 6. There are 14 residues in the CDR3. The germline gives CDR1 LNHDA, CDR2 SQIVND (reference sequence). The CDR3 DNA is TGTGCCAGTAGTATAGTCATAGGGGGCTTCGAGCAGTACTTC. Translation: CASSIVIGGFEQYF.

V and J are TRBV19 and TRBJ2-7, with TRBD1 matching over 10 bases. The CDR3 has 13 residues. The V gene's germline CDR1 is LNHDA and CDR2 SQIVND (reference sequence). Trimming at V came to 3 bases and at J to 8 bases, leaving 4 bases not matched to a gene. Here the CDR3 reads CASSMKTGGKQYF. CDR3 nucleotides: TGTGCCAGTAGTATGAAGACAGGGGGCAAGCAGTACTTC.

V and J are TRBV2 and TRBJ1-2; TRBD1 might be the D (5 bases). Between the trimmed V and J ends, which lost 6 bases and 5 bases, there was a span of 10 bases. This CDR3 comprises 12 residues. The germline V gene encodes CDR1 SNHLY and CDR2 FYNNEI. In nucleotides, the CDR3 is TGTGCCAGCAGGGACATGGGGTATGGCTACACCTTC. This encodes CASRDMGYGYTF.

CDR3: CASSRGQADYNEQFF. In DNA form, the CDR3 reads TGTGCCAGCAGCCGGGGACAGGCAGACTACAATGAGCAGTTCTTC. The gene calls are TRBV7-9 and TRBJ2-1; 8 nucleotides agree with TRBD1. This CDR3 is 15 amino acids long. J lost 3 bases, V lost 5 bases, and 6 bases had no gene match. Per germline, CDR1 SEHNR and CDR2 FQNEAQ (reference sequence).

This rearrangement joins TRBV12-5 to TRBJ2-7; D unresolved. The germline V gene has CDR1 LGHNT and CDR2 FRNRAP. The CDR3 is 13 amino acids. Trimming left V 2 bases short and J 2 bases short, with 7 bases between. In nucleotides, the CDR3 is TGTGCTAGTGGTTTGAACACACCCTACGAGCAGTACTTC. This codes for CASGLNTPYEQYF.

This sequence joins TRBV3-1 (or the pseudogene TRBV3-2) and TRBJ1-1; the match to TRBD1 covers 8 bases. Germline CDR1 is LGHDT and CDR2 is YNNKEL (reference sequence). V trimming: 3 bases; J trimming: 5 bases; junction bases outside the gene matches: 5. This CDR3 is 14 amino acids long. The CDR3 region has the DNA TGTGCCAGCAGCCAGCGTGGACAGGGAACTGAAGCTTTCTTT. Translated: CASSQRGQGTEAFF.